This is a list of T cell receptor beta chains from one sample in a study of blood T cell repertoires in COVID-19. The protocol was immunoSEQ multiplex PCR, while the TCRdb copy is restricted to in-frame clones and leaves out a portion. Among 100,000 or so clones listed, 82% were seen once. Sequenced sample: peripheral blood. These receptors came from a man older than 75 with acute or convalescent COVID-19. The CDR3 runs from the conserved cysteine through the conserved F or W. A D gene is named only where the DNA matches it firmly. Expanded clones get a size class; other rows say once, few or many, or leave the size out.

-	TRBV5-1	TRBJ2-5	-	CASSFNREQETQYF	TGCGCCAGCAGCTTCAACAGGGAGCAAGAGACCCAGTACTTC
-	TRBV27	TRBJ2-7	TRBD1	CASSRWTGVYEQYF	TGTGCCAGCAGTCGGTGGACAGGGGTCTACGAGCAGTACTTC
-	TRBV28	TRBJ1-2	-	CASSFLGGGYTF	TGTGCCAGCAGTTTTTTAGGGGGTGGCTACACCTTC
-	TRBV7-6	TRBJ1-6	-	CASSLAQGIGSPLHF	TGTGCCAGCAGCTTAGCGCAGGGGATCGGGTCACCCCTCCACTTT
-	TRBV30	TRBJ1-1	TRBD1	CAWNQGGPEAFF	TGTGCCTGGAATCAGGGGGGCCCTGAAGCTTTCTTT
once	TRBV2	TRBJ2-5	TRBD2	CASSVAGGIETQYF	TGTGCCAGCAGTGTAGCGGGAGGGATCGAGACCCAGTACTTC
once	TRBV24-1	TRBJ2-2	TRBD1	CATSVAGGANTGELFF	TGTGCCACCAGTGTAGCAGGGGGCGCAAACACCGGGGAGCTGTTTTTT
-	TRBV11-2	TRBJ1-3	-	CASSLRQGYILSGNTIYF	TGTGCCAGCAGCTTGCGGCAGGGTTACATACTCTCTGGAAACACCATATATTTT
-	TRBV7-2	TRBJ2-5	-	CASSFGRGETQYF	TGTGCCAGCAGCTTCGGTCGCGGGGAGACCCAGTACTTC
once	TRBV25-1	TRBJ1-2	-	CASSEQGIYGYTF	TGTGCCAGCAGTGAACAGGGTATCTATGGCTACACCTTC
-	TRBV2	TRBJ2-2	TRBD1	CVSSLRQGNTGELFF	TGTGTCAGCAGTCTACGACAGGGGAACACCGGGGAGCTGTTTTTT
-	TRBV24-1	TRBJ2-1	TRBD1	CATSDSGQVNNEQFF	TGTGCCACCAGTGATTCCGGACAGGTTAACAATGAGCAGTTCTTC
-	TRBV5-6	TRBJ1-3	-	CASSLFGGSGNTIYF	TGTGCCAGCAGCTTGTTCGGGGGTTCGGGAAACACCATATATTTT
few	TRBV19	TRBJ2-3	TRBD1	CASSSSPGQGGTDTQYF	TGTGCCAGTAGTAGCTCTCCGGGACAGGGGGGGACAGATACGCAGTATTTT
-	TRBV5-1	TRBJ1-2	-	CASSESFNSVYGYTF	TGCGCCAGCAGCGAGAGTTTTAATTCTGTCTATGGCTACACCTTC
once	TRBV29-1	TRBJ2-3	TRBD2	CSVSSGGADTQYF	TGCAGTGTTAGTAGCGGGGGGGCAGATACGCAGTATTTT
-	TRBV19	TRBJ2-7	TRBD2	CASSIKGGSEQYF	TGTGCCAGTAGTATCAAGGGAGGGAGCGAGCAGTACTTC
few	TRBV19	TRBJ1-5	-	CASSAGVGGNQPQHF	TGTGCCAGTAGTGCAGGGGTGGGGGGCAATCAGCCCCAGCATTTT
few	TRBV2	TRBJ1-1	-	CASSDYVNTEAFF	TGTGCCAGCAGTGATTATGTGAACACTGAAGCTTTCTTT
-	TRBV7-6	TRBJ2-7	-	CASSLQNEQYF	TGTGCCAGCAGCCTCCAGAATGAGCAGTACTTC
-	TRBV30	TRBJ2-4	TRBD2	CACKTSGLYIQYF	TGTGCCTGTAAGACTAGCGGGTTGTACATTCAGTACTTC
-	TRBV5-1	TRBJ1-2	TRBD1	CASRKGQGAQREGYTF	TGCGCCAGCAGGAAGGGACAGGGTGCGCAACGGGAAGGCTACACCTTC
once	TRBV7-2	TRBJ2-7	-	CASSAPGLLLYEQYF	TGTGCCAGCAGCGCCCCGGGACTTCTCCTCTACGAGCAGTACTTC
many	TRBV11-2	TRBJ2-7	TRBD1	CASSSLRDRDEQYF	TGTGCCAGCAGCTCCCTCCGGGACAGGGACGAGCAGTACTTC
few	TRBV5-8	TRBJ2-5	-	CASSLAGTQYF	TGTGCCAGCAGTCTGGCGGGGACCCAGTACTTC
once	TRBV6-2/TRBV6-3	TRBJ2-1	-	CASSYGVGSNEQFF	TGTGCCAGCAGTTACGGGGTAGGGAGCAATGAGCAGTTCTTC
-	TRBV6-2/TRBV6-3	TRBJ1-3	TRBD1	CASSHNRGSSGNTIYF	TGTGCCAGCAGCCACAACAGGGGTTCCTCTGGAAACACCATATATTTT
-	TRBV5-1	TRBJ1-3	-	CASRRGAGNTIYF	TGCGCCAGCAGGAGAGGAGCGGGAAACACCATATATTTT
few	TRBV18	TRBJ1-1	-	CASSPIARNTEAFF	TGTGCCAGCTCACCAATAGCCAGGAACACTGAAGCTTTCTTT
-	TRBV27	TRBJ1-1	TRBD1	CASSLKGQGYTEAFF	TGTGCCAGCAGTTTAAAGGGACAGGGGTACACTGAAGCTTTCTTT
-	TRBV15	TRBJ2-1	-	CATSRGGQGGSYNEQFF	TGTGCCACCAGCAGAGGGGGTCAAGGGGGCTCCTACAATGAGCAGTTCTTC
-	TRBV6-5	TRBJ1-4	TRBD1	CASSSGGTGGEKLFF	TGTGCCAGCAGTTCCGGGGGGACAGGGGGAGAAAAACTGTTTTTT
-	TRBV30	TRBJ2-7	TRBD1	CAWSSTGTGVTYEQYF	TGTGCCTGGAGTTCCACCGGGACAGGGGTTACCTACGAGCAGTACTTC
once	TRBV5-1	TRBJ2-3	TRBD2	CASSLNSGTTDTQYF	TGCGCCAGCAGCTTGAATAGCGGGACCACAGATACGCAGTATTTT
-	TRBV4-1	TRBJ2-6	-	CASSQGVQNSGANVLTF	TGCGCCAGCAGCCAAGGCGTACAGAACTCTGGGGCCAACGTCCTGACTTTC
-	TRBV30	TRBJ1-3	-	CAWSVRGFSGNTIYF	TGTGCCTGGAGTGTCCGGGGATTCTCTGGAAACACCATATATTTT
-	TRBV30	TRBJ2-2	-	CAWTQDSPGELFF	TGTGCCTGGACTCAAGACTCGCCCGGGGAGCTGTTTTTT
-	TRBV7-9	TRBJ1-4	TRBD1	CASSSPGTGFNEKLFF	TGTGCCAGCAGCTCCCCCGGGACAGGGTTTAATGAAAAACTGTTTTTT
-	TRBV13	TRBJ2-5	-	CASSLAGFGRAGASQYF	TGTGCCAGCAGCTTAGCCGGCTTTGGGCGGGCGGGGGCGTCCCAGTACTTC
-	TRBV28	TRBJ1-2	TRBD1	CASSLGTGVYGYTF	TGTGCCAGCAGCTTAGGGACAGGGGTGTATGGCTACACCTTC
few	TRBV12-3/TRBV12-4	TRBJ2-1	-	CASSFGQVNEQFF	TGTGCCAGCAGTTTTGGGCAGGTCAATGAGCAGTTCTTC
-	TRBV9	TRBJ2-4	-	CASSVGGSGLAKNIQYF	TGTGCCAGCAGCGTAGGAGGTAGCGGTTTAGCCAAAAACATTCAGTACTTC
-	TRBV5-1	TRBJ2-3	-	CASSLVYPDTQYF	TGCGCCAGCAGCTTAGTCTACCCAGATACGCAGTATTTT
-	TRBV20-1	TRBJ1-1	-	CSARTPSKAFF	TGCAGTGCTAGAACTCCCTCGAAAGCTTTCTTT
-	TRBV6-5	TRBJ1-4	-	CASKDWGEANEKLFF	TGTGCCAGCAAAGACTGGGGAGAGGCTAATGAAAAACTGTTTTTT